This T cell receptor (beta chain) emerged from a study of metastatic and nonmetastatic thyroid tumors. CDR1 is SGHVS and CDR2 is FNYEAQ in the germline V gene. The CDR3 consists of 11 residues. V gave up 4 bases and J gave up 7 bases, with 8 bases separating them. TCRdb reprocessed the PCR reads using MiXCR. The table has approximately 25,000 clones, 13% seen once. This clone was observed at least ten times. Not a single patient had been given any form of treatment at any point before undergoing thyroid surgery. The sample was blood. V gene TRBV7-6 combines with J gene TRBJ2-7; D is unclear. The clonotype was recovered from a female donor with papillary thyroid cancer or a benign thyroid nodule (not recorded which). Some clones in this sample may be carry-over from other donors' samples. Here the CDR3 reads CASSSLGEQYF. The CDR3 bases are TGTGCCAGCAGCTCCCTGGGGGAGCAGTACTTC.